This T cell receptor (beta chain) comes out of a study of T cells in Graves' hyperthyroidism and ophthalmopathy. Findings of the study overall: It was a median 6.5 months before onset that the model predicted ophthalmopathy.

For ophthalmopathy patients, the Clinical Activity Score was at least 3 and the NOSPECS grade at least 4; duration was under 3 months. The PBMCs studied were ones that came from about 10 ml fresh peripheral blood. Regions amplified from RNA transcripts were the TCR beta CDR3 regions. During a first-round RT-PCR of the TCR CDR3, the HTBI primer set was used. Each CDR3 protein gets one entry after TCRdb re-called the multiplex PCR reads with MiXCR. Of hundreds of thousands of distinct CDR3 sequences in the sample, more than 15% were seen once. Losses at the gene ends were 3 bases for V and 6 bases for J; bases not matched to a gene: 8. Germline CDR1 reads LNHDA; CDR2 reads SQIVND (reference sequence). This CDR3 comprises 16 residues. About this clonotype itself: The antigen is not known.

This receptor was obtained from a woman between 35 and 50 years old with Graves' ophthalmopathy. Sequences were obtained from blood. This sequence joins TRBV19 and TRBJ2-1; 10 bases agree with TRBD1. This CDR3 reads CASSMGFWTGGNEQFF. The CDR3 DNA reads as TGTGCCAGTAGTATGGGGTTTTGGACAGGGGGCAATGAGCAGTTCTTC.